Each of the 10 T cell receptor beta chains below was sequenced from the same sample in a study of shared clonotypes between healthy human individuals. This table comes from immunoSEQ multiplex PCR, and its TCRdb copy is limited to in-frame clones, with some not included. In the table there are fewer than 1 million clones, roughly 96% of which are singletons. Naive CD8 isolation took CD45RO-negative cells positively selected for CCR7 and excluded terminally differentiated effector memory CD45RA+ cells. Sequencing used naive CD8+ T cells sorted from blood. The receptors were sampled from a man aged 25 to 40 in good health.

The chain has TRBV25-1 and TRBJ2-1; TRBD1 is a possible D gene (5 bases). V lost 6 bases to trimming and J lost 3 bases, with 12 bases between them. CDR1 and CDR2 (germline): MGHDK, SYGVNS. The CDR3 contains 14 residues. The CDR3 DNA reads TGTGCCAGCAGCCCCCGGACAAACTACAATGAGCAGTTCTTC. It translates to CASSPRTNYNEQFF. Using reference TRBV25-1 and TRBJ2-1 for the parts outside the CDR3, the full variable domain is EADIYQTPRYLVIGTGKKITLECSQTMGHDKMYWYQQDPGMELHLIHYSYGVNSTEKGDLSSESTVSRIRTEHFPLTLESARPSHTSQYLCASSPRTNYNEQFFGPGTRLTVL.

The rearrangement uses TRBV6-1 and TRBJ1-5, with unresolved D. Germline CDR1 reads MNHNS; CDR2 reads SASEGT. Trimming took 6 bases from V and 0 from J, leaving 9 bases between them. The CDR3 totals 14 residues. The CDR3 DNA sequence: TGTGCCAGCAGCGAGAGGAATAGCAATCAGCCCCAGCATTTT. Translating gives CASSERNSNQPQHF.

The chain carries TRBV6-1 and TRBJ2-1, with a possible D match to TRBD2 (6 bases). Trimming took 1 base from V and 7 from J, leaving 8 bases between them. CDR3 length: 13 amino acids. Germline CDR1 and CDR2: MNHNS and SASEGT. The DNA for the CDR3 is TGTGCCAGCAGTGAAGGGAGGGCGAATGAGCAGTTCTTC. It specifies CASSEGRANEQFF.

This chain's CDR3 is CASSDLETSGSGADTQYF. CDR3 DNA sequence: TGTGCCAGCAGTGACCTGGAGACTAGCGGGAGTGGCGCAGATACGCAGTATTTT. The chain joins TRBV27 to TRBJ2-3; 12 bases fit TRBD2. The CDR3 is 18 residues long. The J segment lost 4 bases and the V segment lost 5 bases, leaving 13 bases of the junction unmatched. CDR1 is MNHEY and CDR2 is SMNVEV in the germline V gene (reference sequence).

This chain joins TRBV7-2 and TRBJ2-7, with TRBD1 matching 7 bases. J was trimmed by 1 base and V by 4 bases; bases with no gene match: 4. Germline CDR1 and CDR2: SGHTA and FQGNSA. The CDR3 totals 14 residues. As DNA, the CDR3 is TGTGCCAGCAGCTCAACAGGGGAGTCCTACGAGCAGTACTTC. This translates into CASSSTGESYEQYF.

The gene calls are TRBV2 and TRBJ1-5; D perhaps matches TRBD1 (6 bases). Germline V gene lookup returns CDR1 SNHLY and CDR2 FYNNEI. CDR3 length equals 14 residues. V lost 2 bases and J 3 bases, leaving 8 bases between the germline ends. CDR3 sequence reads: CASSERDINQPQHF. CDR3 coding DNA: TGTGCCAGCAGTGAACGGGACATCAATCAGCCCCAGCATTTT.

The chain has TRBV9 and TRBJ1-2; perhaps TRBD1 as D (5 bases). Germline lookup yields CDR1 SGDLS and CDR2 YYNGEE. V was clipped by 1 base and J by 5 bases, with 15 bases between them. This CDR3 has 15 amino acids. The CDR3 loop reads CASSVTGTPGYGYTF. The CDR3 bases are TGTGCCAGCAGCGTAACCGGGACCCCGGGATATGGCTACACCTTC. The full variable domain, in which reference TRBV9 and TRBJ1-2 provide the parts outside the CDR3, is DSGVTQTPKHLITATGQRVTLRCSPRSGDLSVYWYQQSLDQGLQFLIQYYNGEERAKGNILERFSAQQFPDLHSELNLSSLELGDSALYFCASSVTGTPGYGYTFGSGTRLTVV.

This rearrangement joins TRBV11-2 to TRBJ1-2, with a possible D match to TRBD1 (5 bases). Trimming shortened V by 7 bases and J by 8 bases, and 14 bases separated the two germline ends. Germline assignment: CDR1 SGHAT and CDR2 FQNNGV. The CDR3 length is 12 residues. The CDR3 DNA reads TGTGCCAGCATCGAGAGGGGAGGAGGCTACACCTTC. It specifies CASIERGGGYTF.

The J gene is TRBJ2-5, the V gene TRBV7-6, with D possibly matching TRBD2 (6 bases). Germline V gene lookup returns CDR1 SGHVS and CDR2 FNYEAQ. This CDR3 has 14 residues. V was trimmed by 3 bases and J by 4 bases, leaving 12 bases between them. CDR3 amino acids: CASSFPSVVETQYF. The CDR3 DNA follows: TGTGCCAGCAGCTTTCCTAGCGTGGTAGAGACCCAGTACTTC.

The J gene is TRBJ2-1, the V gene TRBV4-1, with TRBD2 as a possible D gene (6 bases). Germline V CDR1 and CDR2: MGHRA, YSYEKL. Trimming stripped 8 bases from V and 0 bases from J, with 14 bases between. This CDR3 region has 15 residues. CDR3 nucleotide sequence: TGCGCCAGCGTTTCCCGGGAGAACTCCTACAATGAGCAGTTCTTC. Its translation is CASVSRENSYNEQFF.